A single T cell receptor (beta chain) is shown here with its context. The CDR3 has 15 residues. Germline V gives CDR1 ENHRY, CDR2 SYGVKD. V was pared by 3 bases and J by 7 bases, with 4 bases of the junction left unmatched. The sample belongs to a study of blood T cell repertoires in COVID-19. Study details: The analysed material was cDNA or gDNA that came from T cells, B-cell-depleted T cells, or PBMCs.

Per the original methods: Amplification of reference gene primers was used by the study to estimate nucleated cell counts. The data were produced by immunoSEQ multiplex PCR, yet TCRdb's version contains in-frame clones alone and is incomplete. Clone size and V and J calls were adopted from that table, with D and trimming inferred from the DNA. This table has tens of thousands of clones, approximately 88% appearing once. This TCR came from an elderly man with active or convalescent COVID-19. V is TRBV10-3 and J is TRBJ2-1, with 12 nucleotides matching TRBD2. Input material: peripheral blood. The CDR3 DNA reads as TGTGCCATCAGTGAACTAGCGGGGGGAGGGAATGAGCAGTTCTTC. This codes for CAISELAGGGNEQFF.